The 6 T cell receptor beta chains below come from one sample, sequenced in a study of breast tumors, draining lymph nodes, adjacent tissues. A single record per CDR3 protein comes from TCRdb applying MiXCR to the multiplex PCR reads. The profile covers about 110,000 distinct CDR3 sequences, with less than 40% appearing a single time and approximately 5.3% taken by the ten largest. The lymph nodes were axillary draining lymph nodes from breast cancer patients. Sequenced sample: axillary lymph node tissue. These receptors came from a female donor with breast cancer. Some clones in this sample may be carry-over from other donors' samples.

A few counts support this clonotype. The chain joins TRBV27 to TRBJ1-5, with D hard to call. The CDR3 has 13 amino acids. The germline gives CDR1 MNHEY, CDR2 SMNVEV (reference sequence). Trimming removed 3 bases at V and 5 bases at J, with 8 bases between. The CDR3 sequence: CASSLNQDQPQHF. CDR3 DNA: TGTGCCAGCAGTTTGAACCAGGATCAGCCCCAGCATTTT.

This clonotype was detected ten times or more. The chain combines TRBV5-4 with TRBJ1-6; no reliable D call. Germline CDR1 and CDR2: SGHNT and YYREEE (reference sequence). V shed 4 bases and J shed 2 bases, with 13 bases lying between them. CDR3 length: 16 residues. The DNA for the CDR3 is TGTGCCAGCAGCACCGCTGGCGGGACCTATAATTCACCCCTCCACTTT. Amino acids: CASSTAGGTYNSPLHF. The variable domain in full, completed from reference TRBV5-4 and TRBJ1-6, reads ETGVTQSPTHLIKTRGQQVTLRCSSQSGHNTVSWYQQALGQGPQFIFQYYREEENGRGNFPPRFSGLQFPNYSSELNVNALELDDSALYLCASSTAGGTYNSPLHFGNGTRLTVT.

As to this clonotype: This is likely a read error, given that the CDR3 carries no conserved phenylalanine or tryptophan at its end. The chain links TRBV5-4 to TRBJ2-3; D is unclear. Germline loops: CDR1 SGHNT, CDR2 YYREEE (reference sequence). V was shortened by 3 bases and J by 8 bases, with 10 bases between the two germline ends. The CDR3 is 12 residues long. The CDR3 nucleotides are TGTGCCAGCAGCTGGGTTCGCGCTACGCAGTATCTT. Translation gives CASSWVRATQYL.

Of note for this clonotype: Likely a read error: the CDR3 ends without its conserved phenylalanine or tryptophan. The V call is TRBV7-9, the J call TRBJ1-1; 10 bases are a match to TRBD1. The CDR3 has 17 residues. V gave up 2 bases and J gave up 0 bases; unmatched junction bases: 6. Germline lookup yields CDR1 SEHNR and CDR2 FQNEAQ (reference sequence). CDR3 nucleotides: TGTGCCAGCAGCTTACCCGGGACAGGGGTTATGAACACTGAAGCTTTCTGT. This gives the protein CASSLPGTGVMNTEAFC.

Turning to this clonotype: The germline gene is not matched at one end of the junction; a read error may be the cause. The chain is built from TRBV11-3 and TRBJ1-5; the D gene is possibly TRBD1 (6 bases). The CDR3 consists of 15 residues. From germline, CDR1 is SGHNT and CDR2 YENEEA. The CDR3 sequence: CASSPRGGGGQTQHF. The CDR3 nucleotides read TGTGCCAGCAGCCCGAGGGGTGGAGGGGGTCAGACCCAGCATTTT.

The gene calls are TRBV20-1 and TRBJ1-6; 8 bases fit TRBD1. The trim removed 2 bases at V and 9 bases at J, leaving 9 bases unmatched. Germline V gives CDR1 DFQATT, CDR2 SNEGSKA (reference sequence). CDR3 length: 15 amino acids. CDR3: CSARTGGIRVSPLHF. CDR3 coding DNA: TGCAGTGCTAGAACAGGGGGAATTCGAGTTTCACCCCTCCACTTT.